A single sample gave rise to the 15 T cell receptor beta chains below, sequenced in a study of blood T cell repertoires in COVID-19. The table came from immunoSEQ multiplex PCR; TCRdb's copy has only in-frame clones and leaves some out. The table includes about 240,000 clones, 82% detected once. The sample taken for sequencing was peripheral blood. These TCRs come from an elderly woman with COVID-19, enrolled during active disease.

V gene TRBV5-1 combines with J gene TRBJ2-2; tentatively, D is TRBD2 (6 bases). Germline V gene sequence: CDR1 SGHRS, CDR2 YFSETQ. This CDR3 spans 16 amino acids. Between the trimmed V and J ends, which lost 0 bases and 6 bases, there was a span of 15 bases. The chain's CDR3 is CASSLAVGPGAGELFF. The CDR3 nucleotides read TGCGCCAGCAGCTTGGCCGTTGGCCCGGGGGCCGGGGAGCTGTTTTTT.

V is TRBV9 and J is TRBJ2-3; no reliable D call. The V and J ends lost 0 bases and 0 bases respectively, with 2 bases between them. The CDR3 length is 13 residues. Germline V gene data show CDR1 as SGDLS and CDR2 as YYNGEE. The CDR3 bases are TGTGCCAGCAGCGTAGCTAGCACAGATACGCAGTATTTT. It yields the protein CASSVASTDTQYF.

V usage is TRBV19 and J usage is TRBJ1-1; no clear D. V was trimmed by 1 base and J by 7 bases, leaving 10 bases between them. Germline-derived CDR1 and CDR2 are LNHDA and SQIVND (reference sequence). This CDR3 is 13 amino acids long. The CDR3, as DNA: TGTGCCAGTAGTATAGTCGGAGGGAGTGAAGCTTTCTTT. Protein product: CASSIVGGSEAFF.

The CDR3 here is CASSLGRREKLFF. The DNA for the CDR3 is TGTGCCAGCAGCTTAGGACGGAGGGAAAAACTGTTTTTT. The V gene is TRBV11-1, the J gene TRBJ1-4; D unclear. The germline V gene has CDR1 SGHAT and CDR2 FQDESV (reference sequence). Deletions cut 1 base from V and 8 bases from J, with 8 bases between. The length of the CDR3 is 13 residues.

The rearrangement joins TRBV11-2 to TRBJ1-5; D is perhaps TRBD1 (6 bases). The germline CDR1 and CDR2 sequences are SGHAT and FQNNGV. Trimming pared 6 bases from V and 6 bases from J, leaving 18 bases between. The CDR3 is 15 amino acids. The CDR3 reads CASSSTGAGAQPQHF. In DNA form, the CDR3 reads TGTGCCAGCAGTTCAACAGGTGCAGGGGCTCAGCCCCAGCATTTT.

This clone was detected once. The chain carries TRBV4-2 and TRBJ2-3, with 9 nucleotides matching TRBD1. V shed 2 bases and J 4 bases; nucleotides not matched to a gene: 7. The CDR3 runs 16 residues. Per germline, CDR1 LGHNA and CDR2 YNFKEQ. This CDR3 is CASSQLGQGISDTQYF. CDR3 in DNA: TGTGCCAGCAGCCAATTGGGACAGGGCATTTCAGATACGCAGTATTTT.

The V gene is TRBV5-1, the J gene TRBJ1-1, with TRBD1 matching 8 bases. This CDR3 has 13 amino acids. V lost 7 bases and J lost 4; bases outside the gene matches: 6. The germline gives CDR1 SGHRS, CDR2 YFSETQ. Here the CDR3 reads CASSTGVGTEAFF. Here the CDR3 DNA reads TGCGCCAGCTCGACAGGGGTCGGCACTGAAGCTTTCTTT.

This chain links TRBV5-1 with TRBJ2-2; TRBD2 matches 9 bases. The CDR3 contains 15 residues. Losses at the gene ends were 7 bases for V and 4 bases for J; bases not matched to a gene: 8. CDR1 SGHRS and CDR2 YFSETQ come from the germline V gene. In DNA, the CDR3 is TGCGCCAGCTACGCGGGGGGGCAAATCACCGGGGAGCTGTTTTTT. Its protein is CASYAGGQITGELFF.

V is TRBV6-2 or TRBV6-3 and J is TRBJ1-1; D possibly corresponds to TRBD1 (6 bases). V was cut by 4 bases and J by 3 bases, with 9 bases left in between. The length of the CDR3 is 13 residues. Germline V gene lookup returns CDR1 MNHEY and CDR2 SVGEGT. The CDR3 DNA sequence: TGTGCCAGCAGTTCCCAGGGGTACACTGAAGCTTTCTTT. Its protein is CASSSQGYTEAFF.

In nucleotides, the CDR3 is TGTGCCAGTAGTTCCCGACAGGGGGCTAGGTACGAGCAGTACTTC. This encodes CASSSRQGARYEQYF. This sequence joins TRBV19 and TRBJ2-7, with TRBD1 matching 10 bases. V lost 5 bases and J lost 4; bases outside the gene matches: 8. Germline assignment: CDR1 LNHDA and CDR2 SQIVND (reference sequence). The CDR3 length is 15 residues.

The V call is TRBV4-1, the J call TRBJ2-1; TRBD2 agrees at 9 bases. The germline V gene encodes CDR1 MGHRA and CDR2 YSYEKL. The CDR3 contains 18 residues. Germline trimming cut 0 bases from V and 4 bases from J; bases unmatched to any gene: 10. In DNA form, the CDR3 reads TGCGCCAGCAGCCAAGATTTAAGCGGGGGGCCTGATTACAATGAGCAGTTCTTC. This gives the protein CASSQDLSGGPDYNEQFF.

The chain carries TRBV19 and TRBJ1-1; D call uncertain. This CDR3 has 16 residues. Germline-derived CDR1 and CDR2 are LNHDA and SQIVND (reference sequence). Trimming took 7 bases from V and 4 from J, leaving 22 bases between them. CDR3 amino acids: CASKPSDDRFSTEAFF. Here the CDR3 DNA reads TGTGCCAGTAAGCCAAGCGACGATAGATTTTCCACTGAAGCTTTCTTT.

The chain combines TRBV19 with TRBJ1-4, with TRBD1 matching over 9 bases. CDR1 and CDR2 (germline): LNHDA, SQIVND (reference sequence). V trimming: 7 bases; J trimming: 2 bases; junction bases outside the gene matches: 8. The CDR3 contains 16 residues. CDR3 in DNA: TGTGCCAGTACACCCCAGGGACAGGGCACTAATGAAAAACTGTTTTTT. As protein: CASTPQGQGTNEKLFF.

The CDR3 protein is CASSDRTADNEKLFF. CDR3 sequence (DNA): TGTGCCAGTAGTGATCGGACAGCGGATAATGAAAAACTGTTTTTT. J is TRBJ1-4 and V is TRBV19; tentatively, D is TRBD1 (6 bases). The germline V and J ends were trimmed by 5 bases and 4 bases, with 14 bases remaining between them. CDR3 length: 15 amino acids. Germline CDR1 reads LNHDA; CDR2 reads SQIVND (reference sequence). The variable domain in full, with the rest retrieved from reference TRBV19 and TRBJ1-4, is DGGITQSPKYLFRKEGQNVTLSCEQNLNHDAMYWYRQDPGQGLRLIYYSQIVNDFQKGDIAEGYSVSREKKESFPLTVTSAQKNPTAFYLCASSDRTADNEKLFFGSGTQLSVL.

The chain uses TRBV18 and TRBJ2-7; perhaps TRBD2 as D (5 bases). The germline CDR1 and CDR2 sequences are KGHSH and LQKENI. The CDR3 totals 12 residues. The V gene lost 0 bases and the J gene lost 5 bases, with 5 bases spanning the gap. CDR3 sequence: CASSPPRDEQYF. The CDR3 coding sequence is TGTGCCAGCTCACCACCGAGGGACGAGCAGTACTTC.